These 25 T cell receptor beta chains originate from one sample sequenced in a study of T cells in Graves' hyperthyroidism and ophthalmopathy. TCR beta CDR3 regions were amplified from RNA. Researchers ran a first-round RT-PCR on the TCR CDR3 using the HTBI primer set. TCRdb re-derived calls from the multiplex PCR reads in MiXCR, one entry per CDR3 protein. The sample has hundreds of thousands of distinct CDR3 sequences; roughly 14% are singletons. Sequences were obtained from blood. Receptors were obtained from a young man with Graves' ophthalmopathy.

Of note for this clonotype: Just one base apart from a much larger clone, this may be a read error. J is TRBJ2-3 and V is TRBV7-8; TRBD2 aligns across 10 bases. The germline V gene encodes CDR1 SGHVS and CDR2 FQNEAQ. The CDR3 extends over 16 amino acids. In DNA, the CDR3 is TGTGTCAGCAGCCGGGGGCTAGCGGGAGAAACAGATACGCAGTATTTT. Its protein product is CVSSRGLAGETDTQYF.

The chain is built from TRBV4-1 and TRBJ2-7; D may match TRBD1 or TRBD2 (5 bases each). The CDR3 covers 16 residues. Germline loops: CDR1 MGHRA, CDR2 YSYEKL. Trimming cost V 0 bases and J 1 base, with 13 bases left between them. The CDR3 nucleotides are TGCGCCAGCAGCCAAGAGAGACAGCGGATTTCCTACGAGCAGTACTTC. Translating it yields CASSQERQRISYEQYF.

The rearrangement joins TRBV30 to TRBJ2-2, with D perhaps matching TRBD1 (5 bases). Trimming left V 6 bases short and J 0 bases short, with 11 bases between. Germline V gene sequence: CDR1 GTSNPN, CDR2 SVGIG (reference sequence). The CDR3 length is 14 residues. The CDR3 region is CACLTGPNTGELFF. The DNA of the CDR3 is TGTGCCTGTCTTACAGGTCCGAACACCGGGGAGCTGTTTTTT.

This clonotype was recorded at least ten times. This chain connects TRBV5-1 to TRBJ2-2; tentative D call: TRBD1 (5 bases). The CDR3 contains 15 residues. V was cut by 4 bases and J by 1 base, with 11 bases left in between. Germline lookup yields CDR1 SGHRS and CDR2 YFSETQ. CDR3 in DNA: TGCGCCAGCAGCCCAGGACACCTGAACACCGGGGAGCTGTTTTTT. This translates into CASSPGHLNTGELFF. Using reference TRBV5-1 and TRBJ2-2 for the parts outside the CDR3, the full variable domain is KAGVTQTPRYLIKTRGQQVTLSCSPISGHRSVSWYQQTPGQGLQFLFEYFSETQRNKGNFPGRFSGRQFSNSRSEMNVSTLELGDSALYLCASSPGHLNTGELFFGEGSRLTVL.

This clonotype was counted ten times or more. The rearrangement links TRBV30 to TRBJ1-2; tentative D call: TRBD1 (6 bases). V shed 4 bases and J shed 0 bases, with 15 bases lying between them. The germline gives CDR1 GTSNPN, CDR2 SVGIG (reference sequence). This CDR3 has 15 amino acids. DNA for the CDR3: TGTGCCTGGAAGAGGGGGGCGGACGCTAACTATGGCTACACCTTC. It codes for CAWKRGADANYGYTF.

As concerns this clonotype: One base away lies a much larger clone, so this may be a sequencing read error. V and J are TRBV2 and TRBJ1-1; D not certain. This CDR3 is built from 16 residues. From germline, CDR1 is SNHLY and CDR2 FYNNEI. The V end lost 4 bases, the J end lost 0 bases, and 15 bases lay between the germline ends. As DNA, the CDR3 is TGTGCCAGCAGTGGTATGGGCGCACTCATGAACACTGAAGCTTTCTTT. Amino acids: CASSGMGALMNTEAFF.

This clonotype was counted ten times or more. V gene TRBV30 combines with J gene TRBJ2-1; D gene unclear. CDR1 and CDR2 (germline): GTSNPN, SVGIG (reference sequence). The CDR3 runs to 13 residues. Trimming cost V 0 bases and J 14 bases, with 17 bases left between them. In nucleotides, the CDR3 is TGTGCCTGGAGTGTAGGTATTGGGCTAGAGGAGTTCTTC. Translated: CAWSVGIGLEEFF.

This clonotype was observed many times. As DNA, the CDR3 is TGTGCCACCAGTGACTCGCAGGATTATCAGCCCCAGCATTTT. Translation: CATSDSQDYQPQHF. The chain carries TRBV24-1 and TRBJ1-5; no clear D gene. Trimming left V 4 bases short and J 5 bases short, with 11 bases between. Germline-derived CDR1 and CDR2 are KGHDR and SFDVKD. This CDR3 spans 14 amino acids.

This clonotype was seen many times. The rearrangement joins TRBV3-1 to TRBJ2-7, with D hard to call. The CDR3 length is 14 residues. Germline lookup yields CDR1 LGHDT and CDR2 YNNKEL (reference sequence). V shed 2 bases and J shed 3 bases, with 11 bases lying between them. CDR3 DNA sequence: TGTGCCAGCAGCCAATACAACAGTCGCTACGAGCAGTACTTC. Its protein product is CASSQYNSRYEQYF.

Ten or more counts support this clonotype. The chain employs TRBV27 and TRBJ2-1; 9 bases map to TRBD1. The CDR3 loop spans 15 amino acids. Losses at the gene ends were 1 base for V and 7 bases for J; bases not matched to a gene: 5. CDR1 MNHEY and CDR2 SMNVEV come from the germline V gene (reference sequence). The CDR3 nucleotides read TGTGCCAGCAGTTTATACAGGGGGCAAGGGAATGAGCAGTTCTTC. Translation: CASSLYRGQGNEQFF.

This clonotype showed up many times. DNA of the CDR3: TGTGCCAGCAGCATGACGAGCGGCGACACAGATACGCAGTATTTT. This codes for CASSMTSGDTDTQYF. The genes are TRBV7-6 and TRBJ2-3; possibly TRBD2 for D (5 bases). The CDR3 sequence is 15 residues long. Trimming left V 5 bases short and J 2 bases short, with 14 bases between. Germline V gene data show CDR1 as SGHVS and CDR2 as FNYEAQ.

This clonotype was found many times. The chain combines TRBV29-1 with TRBJ2-3, with 8 bases aligning to TRBD1. The CDR3 is 14 residues long. Germline-derived CDR1 and CDR2 are SQVTM and ANQGSEA. V was clipped by 6 bases and J by 2 bases; unmatched bases: 7. CDR3 nucleotide sequence: TGCAGCGTACCCGACAGGGGAAACACAGATACGCAGTATTTT. Amino acid sequence: CSVPDRGNTDTQYF.

This clonotype occurred many times. The rearrangement uses TRBV18 and TRBJ1-1; D possibly corresponds to TRBD1 (5 bases). CDR1 is KGHSH and CDR2 is LQKENI in the germline V gene. The CDR3 loop spans 16 amino acids. The V gene lost 1 base and the J gene lost 5 bases, with 17 bases spanning the gap. This chain's CDR3 is CASSPLSVRAKTEAFF. In DNA form, the CDR3 reads TGTGCCAGCTCACCACTCAGCGTCAGGGCCAAGACTGAAGCTTTCTTT.

About this clonotype: Being one base from a much bigger clone, this may be a read error. The rearrangement joins TRBV7-3 to TRBJ2-2; TRBD2 matches 13 bases. Germline V gene sequence: CDR1 SGHTA, CDR2 FQGTGA. The junction had 4 bases not matched to a gene; V was cut back by 5 bases and J by 4 bases. The CDR3 length is 16 residues. The chain's CDR3 is CASSPLAGGLTGELFF. The CDR3 DNA is TGTGCCAGCAGCCCACTAGCGGGAGGGCTCACCGGGGAGCTGTTTTTT.

The genes are TRBV20-1 and TRBJ2-5; no firm D call. From germline, CDR1 is DFQATT and CDR2 SNEGSKA (reference sequence). V lost 0 bases to trimming and J lost 5 bases, with 16 bases between them. The CDR3 contains 15 residues. The CDR3 DNA sequence: TGCAGTGCTAGAGATGGCGCGGCCCGGCACGAGACCCAGTACTTC. Protein: CSARDGAARHETQYF.

There are many counts of this clonotype. The rearrangement links TRBV2 to TRBJ1-6; possible D gene TRBD1, 5 bases. Germline CDR1 reads SNHLY; CDR2 reads FYNNEI. V lost 6 bases and J lost 6, with 12 bases in between. There are 14 residues in the CDR3. In nucleotides, the CDR3 is TGTGCCAGCAGGGGGGACGCCCTTAATTCACCCCTCCACTTT. Its protein product is CASRGDALNSPLHF. The variable domain in full, completed from reference TRBV2 and TRBJ1-6, reads EPEVTQTPSHQVTQMGQEVILRCVPISNHLYFYWYRQILGQKVEFLVSFYNNEISEKSEIFDDQFSVERPDGSNFTLKIRSTKLEDSAMYFCASRGDALNSPLHFGNGTRLTVT.

This clonotype was recorded many times. This CDR3 is CASSLSRLDNEQFF. CDR3 coding DNA: TGTGCCAGCAGCTTGAGCAGACTAGACAATGAGCAGTTCTTC. The V call is TRBV7-2, the J call TRBJ2-1; a possible D gene is TRBD2 (6 bases). Germline CDR1 is SGHTA and CDR2 is FQGNSA. The length of the CDR3 is 14 residues. Trimming took off 3 bases at V and 5 bases at J, with 11 bases between the two ends. The variable domain in full, completed from reference TRBV7-2 and TRBJ2-1, reads GAGVSQSPSNKVTEKGKDVELRCDPISGHTALYWYRQSLGQGLEFLIYFQGNSAPDKSGLPSDRFSAERTGGSVSTLTIQRTQQEDSAVYLCASSLSRLDNEQFFGPGTRLTVL.

This clonotype was picked up many times. The chain carries TRBV5-6 and TRBJ2-1; TRBD2 matches at 11 bases. The V gene's germline CDR1 is SGHDT and CDR2 YYEEEE. V gave up 3 bases and J gave up 4 bases; unmatched junction bases: 9. The CDR3 loop spans 17 amino acids. The CDR3 DNA sequence: TGTGCCAGCAGCTCTACCGGGACTAGCGGATTGTACAATGAGCAGTTCTTC. As protein: CASSSTGTSGLYNEQFF.

This chain links TRBV19 with TRBJ2-1; 12 bases agree with TRBD2. V dropped 5 bases and J dropped 0; count of bases not matched to a gene: 11. Germline V lookup: CDR1 LNHDA, CDR2 SQIVND (reference sequence). This CDR3 has 19 residues. This CDR3 reads CASSAPPGTSGHSYNEQFF. The CDR3 DNA follows: TGTGCCAGTAGTGCCCCCCCCGGGACTAGCGGGCACTCCTACAATGAGCAGTTCTTC. Full variable domain (missing parts from reference TRBV19 and TRBJ2-1): DGGITQSPKYLFRKEGQNVTLSCEQNLNHDAMYWYRQDPGQGLRLIYYSQIVNDFQKGDIAEGYSVSREKKESFPLTVTSAQKNPTAFYLCASSAPPGTSGHSYNEQFFGPGTRLTVL.

This clonotype was recorded a few times. The J gene is TRBJ2-7, the V gene TRBV5-6; 9 nucleotides agree with TRBD1. The ends lost 4 bases at V and 0 bases at J; junction bases unmatched: 8. Germline assignment: CDR1 SGHDT and CDR2 YYEEEE. This CDR3 is 16 amino acids long. The CDR3 reads CASSLPGTGSSYEQYF. The CDR3 DNA sequence: TGTGCCAGCAGCCTCCCCGGGACAGGGAGCTCCTACGAGCAGTACTTC.

Concerning this clonotype: A much larger clonotype is one base distant, so this may be a read error. This chain uses TRBV3-1 with TRBJ2-7; D possibly corresponds to TRBD2 (5 bases). Per germline, CDR1 LGHDT and CDR2 YNNKEL (reference sequence). The CDR3 is made up of 13 amino acids. V lost 1 base and J lost 4, with 8 bases in between. CDR3 nucleotides: TGTGCCAGCAGCCAAGGTCCGGGATACGAGCAGTACTTC. This codes for CASSQGPGYEQYF.

The table lists this clonotype with many counts. V gene TRBV24-1 combines with J gene TRBJ2-3, with 8 bases fitting TRBD1. CDR3 length: 15 amino acids. The germline CDR1 and CDR2 sequences are KGHDR and SFDVKD. V trimming: 3 bases; J trimming: 7 bases; junction bases outside the gene matches: 8. CDR3 amino acids: CATSDPGQGGNTQYF. The CDR3 nucleotides read TGTGCCACCAGTGATCCCGGACAGGGAGGTAATACGCAGTATTTT.

This clonotype showed up many times. V is TRBV19 and J is TRBJ2-2; D is possibly TRBD1 or TRBD2 (5 bases each). Germline CDR1 is LNHDA and CDR2 is SQIVND (reference sequence). V gave up 1 base and J gave up 5 bases, with 8 bases separating them. The CDR3 contains 14 residues. The CDR3 nucleotides read TGTGCCAGTAGTATAGGAGGGGAGACCGGGGAGCTGTTTTTT. It yields the protein CASSIGGETGELFF.

V usage is TRBV5-5 and J usage is TRBJ1-1; D is unclear. Germline lookup yields CDR1 SGHKS and CDR2 YYEKEE (reference sequence). V lost 4 bases and J 1 base, leaving 14 bases between the germline ends. CDR3 length equals 15 residues. The CDR3 protein is CASSPLVSRNTEAFF. CDR3 coding DNA: TGTGCCAGCAGCCCATTGGTCTCTCGGAACACTGAAGCTTTCTTT.

This rearrangement joins TRBV7-2 to TRBJ1-6; a weak D match, TRBD1 (5 bases). V lost 4 bases and J lost 9, with 19 bases in between. CDR3 size: 16 residues. The germline V gene encodes CDR1 SGHTA and CDR2 FQGNSA. The CDR3 sequence: CASSSYSWYQGSPLHF. CDR3 sequence (DNA): TGTGCCAGCAGCTCATATTCTTGGTACCAGGGTTCACCCCTCCACTTT.